One and the same sample provided the 6 T cell receptor beta chains below, sequenced in a study of technical replicates of blood from several donors listed by TCRdb under 2017. Libraries were built with the immunoSEQ multiplex PCR assay. TCRdb holds this immuneACCESS table with in-frame rearrangements only. Some clones are missing; in checked studies, unresolved V genes explain under half, and the rest has no known cause. Within this sample are about 80,000 clones, with roughly 91% of them counted one time only. The biggest ten clones account for approximately 0.39% of the sample. Material: T cells isolated from PBMCs. Every receptor here comes from a human donor in good health.

The gene calls are TRBV30 and TRBJ2-7; 7 nucleotides line up with TRBD2. V was clipped by 0 bases and J by 2 bases; unmatched bases: 4. Germline V gene lookup returns CDR1 GTSNPN and CDR2 SVGIG (reference sequence). This CDR3 comprises 14 residues. The CDR3, as DNA: TGTGCCTGGAGTGTACGGGGAGGGACCTACGAGCAGTACTTC. Translation gives CAWSVRGGTYEQYF.

V usage is TRBV7-4 and J usage is TRBJ2-7; TRBD2 agrees at 14 bases. Germline V gives CDR1 SGHVT, CDR2 SQSDAQ. With V trimmed by 4 bases and J by 5 bases, 4 bases remained unmatched. This CDR3 spans 15 amino acids. CDR3 sequence reads: CASSSGLAGEHEQYF. CDR3 in DNA: TGTGCCAGCAGCTCGGGACTAGCGGGAGAACACGAGCAGTACTTC.

The chain uses TRBV4-1 and TRBJ2-3; weak D call: TRBD2 (6 bases). The CDR3 loop spans 14 amino acids. Germline CDR1 MGHRA, CDR2 YSYEKL. V was shortened by 3 bases and J by 2 bases, with 9 bases between the two germline ends. CDR3 bases: TGCGCCAGCAGCCATGCGGGACTCACAGATACGCAGTATTTT. As protein: CASSHAGLTDTQYF.

V and J are TRBV19 and TRBJ2-3; TRBD2 aligns across 7 bases. The V segment lost 6 bases and the J segment 4 bases; nucleotides outside the gene matches: 1. The CDR3 loop spans 12 amino acids. The germline V gene has CDR1 LNHDA and CDR2 SQIVND (reference sequence). The CDR3 region has the DNA TGTGCCAGTAGCCTAGCGGCAGATACGCAGTATTTT. Translation gives CASSLAADTQYF.

The rearrangement uses TRBV5-6 and TRBJ2-3; the D gene is possibly TRBD2 (6 bases). Trimming removed 4 bases at V and 6 bases at J, with 15 bases between. The CDR3 is 14 residues long. In germline, CDR1 is SGHDT, CDR2 YYEEEE. The CDR3, as DNA: TGTGCCAGCAGCGGGGCCGGGACTCGCGATACGCAGTATTTT. Its translation: CASSGAGTRDTQYF.

This rearrangement joins TRBV9 to TRBJ2-1; tentative D call: TRBD2 (5 bases). The germline V gene encodes CDR1 SGDLS and CDR2 YYNGEE. The length of the CDR3 is 14 residues. With 0 bases removed from V and 5 bases from J, the gap between germline ends came to 9 bases. For the CDR3, the DNA is TGTGCCAGCAGCGTAGACGGAGGAAACAATGAGCAGTTCTTC. It codes for CASSVDGGNNEQFF. Complete variable domain (other parts from reference TRBV9 and TRBJ2-1): DSGVTQTPKHLITATGQRVTLRCSPRSGDLSVYWYQQSLDQGLQFLIQYYNGEERAKGNILERFSAQQFPDLHSELNLSSLELGDSALYFCASSVDGGNNEQFFGPGTRLTVL.